The clone carrying this T cell receptor beta chain has more than one count but fewer than ten. The data are from a study of blood T cell repertoires in COVID-19. Study-level background: The origin of the acute and convalescent COVID-19 samples was the United States, Italy and Spain. The cDNA or gDNA used as material had been derived from T cells, B-cell-depleted T cells, or PBMCs.

Germline values: CDR1 LNHDA, CDR2 SQIVND (reference sequence). CDR3 length: 16 amino acids. V lost 3 bases and J 2 bases, leaving 14 bases between the germline ends. Original processing methods: Reference gene primer amplification in the assay estimated nucleated cell counts. Libraries were prepared by immunoSEQ multiplex PCR; TCRdb keeps only in-frame clonotypes and omits some of them. For V, J and clone size, that table is used; D and trimming come from the DNA. The profile covers some 250,000 clones, with around 83% appearing a single time and more than 6.5% taken by the ten largest. The chain is built from TRBV19 and TRBJ1-5; no firm D call. Sequenced sample: peripheral blood. This clonotype originated in a man aged 40-49 years with active or convalescent COVID-19. For the CDR3, the DNA is TGTGCCAGTAGTATCTTCGGCGGAGGAGGCAATCAGCCCCAGCATTTT. This codes for CASSIFGGGGNQPQHF.